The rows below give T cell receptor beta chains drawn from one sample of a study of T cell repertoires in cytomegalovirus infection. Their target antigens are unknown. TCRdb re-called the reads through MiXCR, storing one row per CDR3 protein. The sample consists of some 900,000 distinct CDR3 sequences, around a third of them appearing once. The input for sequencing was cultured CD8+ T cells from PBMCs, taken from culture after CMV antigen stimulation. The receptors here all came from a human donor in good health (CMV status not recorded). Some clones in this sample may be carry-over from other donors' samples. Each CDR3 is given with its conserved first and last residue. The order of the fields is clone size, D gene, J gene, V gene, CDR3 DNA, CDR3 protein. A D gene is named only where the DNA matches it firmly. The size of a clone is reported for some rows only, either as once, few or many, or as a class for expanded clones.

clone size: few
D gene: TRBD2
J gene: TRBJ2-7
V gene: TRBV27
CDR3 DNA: TGTGCCAGCAGTTTGACCGGGACTAGCGGGGCCTACGAGCAGTACTTC
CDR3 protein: CASSLTGTSGAYEQYF

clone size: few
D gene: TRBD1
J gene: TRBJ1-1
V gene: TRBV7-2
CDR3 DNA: TGTGCCAGCAGCTCCAGGGGGAGGGTGGACACTGAAGCTTTCTTT
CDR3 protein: CASSSRGRVDTEAFF

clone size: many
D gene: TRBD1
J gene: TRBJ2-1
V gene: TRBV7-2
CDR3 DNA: TGTGCCAGCAGCTTAGGCGGACAGGGGGCCTACAATGAGCAGTTCTTC
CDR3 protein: CASSLGGQGAYNEQFF

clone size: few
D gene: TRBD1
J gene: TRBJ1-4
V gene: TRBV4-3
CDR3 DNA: TGCGCCAGCAGCCAAGGGACAGGGGGCGTTAATGAAAAACTGTTTTTT
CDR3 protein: CASSQGTGGVNEKLFF

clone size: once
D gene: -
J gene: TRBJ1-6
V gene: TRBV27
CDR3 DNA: TGTGCCAGCAGTTCCCCAGGGGATTCACCCCTCCACTTT
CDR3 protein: CASSSPGDSPLHF

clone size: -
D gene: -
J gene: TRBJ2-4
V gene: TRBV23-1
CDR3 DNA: TGCGCCAGCAGTCAACCCACGAGACACTTC
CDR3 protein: CASSQPTRHF

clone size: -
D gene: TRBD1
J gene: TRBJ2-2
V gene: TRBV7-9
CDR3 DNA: TGTGCCAGCAGCCAGACAGGGTTAGAGACCGGGGAGCTGTTTTTT
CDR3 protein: CASSQTGLETGELFF

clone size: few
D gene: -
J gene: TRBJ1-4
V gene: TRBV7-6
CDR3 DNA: TGTGCCAGCAGCTCCTTGGACGGCGATGAAAAACTGTTTTTT
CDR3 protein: CASSSLDGDEKLFF

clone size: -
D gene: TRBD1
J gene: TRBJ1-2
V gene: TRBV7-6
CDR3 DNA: TGTGCCAGCAGCCCTGGGGACAGGGTGACCACCTTC
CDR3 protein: CASSPGDRVTTF

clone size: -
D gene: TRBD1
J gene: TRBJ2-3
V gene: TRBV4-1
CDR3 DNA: TGCGCCAGCAGCCACCGGACAGGGGGCGATAAAAGGGGAGGAGGAGATACGCAGTATTTT
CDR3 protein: CASSHRTGGDKRGGGDTQYF

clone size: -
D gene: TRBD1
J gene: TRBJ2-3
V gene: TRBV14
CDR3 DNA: TGTGCCAGCAGCCCCTGGGACAGCGACACAGATACGCAGTATTTT
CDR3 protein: CASSPWDSDTDTQYF

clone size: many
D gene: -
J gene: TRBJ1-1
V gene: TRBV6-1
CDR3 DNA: TGTGCCACCAGACTCTTCACTGAAGCTTTCTTT
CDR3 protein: CATRLFTEAFF

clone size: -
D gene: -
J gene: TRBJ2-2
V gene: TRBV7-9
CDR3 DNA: TGTGCCAGCAGCCATCCCCGGGGGAACACCGGGGAGCTGTTTTTT
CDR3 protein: CASSHPRGNTGELFF

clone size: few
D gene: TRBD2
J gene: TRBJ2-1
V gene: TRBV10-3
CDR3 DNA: TGTGCCATCAGTCCTACCAGCGGGGGGGCTGGTGAGCAGTTCTTC
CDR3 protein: CAISPTSGGAGEQFF

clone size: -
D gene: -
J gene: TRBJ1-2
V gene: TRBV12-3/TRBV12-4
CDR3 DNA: TGTGCCAGCGATAGCCGGTGGAGGGAGAGCGGCTACACCTTC
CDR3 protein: CASDSRWRESGYTF

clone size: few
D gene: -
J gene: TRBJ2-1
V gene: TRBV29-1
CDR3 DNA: TGCAGCGTTGAACGGGGCTTCAGCTCCTACAATGAGCAGTTCTTC
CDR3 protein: CSVERGFSSYNEQFF

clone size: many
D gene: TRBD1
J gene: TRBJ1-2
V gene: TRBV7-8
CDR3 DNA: TGTGCCAGCAGCTTAGAAGGGACAGCTAACTATGGCTACACCTTC
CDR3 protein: CASSLEGTANYGYTF

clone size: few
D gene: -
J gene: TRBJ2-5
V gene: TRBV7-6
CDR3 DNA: TGTGCCAGCAGCTTCCCCGGTAGGCAAGAGACCCAGTACTTC
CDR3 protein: CASSFPGRQETQYF

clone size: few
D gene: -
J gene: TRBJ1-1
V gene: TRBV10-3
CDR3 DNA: TGTGCCATCAGAGTCACAGGGACTGAAGCTTTCTTT
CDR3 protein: CAIRVTGTEAFF

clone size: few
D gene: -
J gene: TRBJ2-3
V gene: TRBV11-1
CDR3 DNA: TGTGCCAGCAGCCGGTTAGGACACCGCACAGATACGCAGTATTTT
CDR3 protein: CASSRLGHRTDTQYF

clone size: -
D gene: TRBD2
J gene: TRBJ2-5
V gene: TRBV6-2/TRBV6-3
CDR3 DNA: TGTGCCACCCCAAAACTAGCGGGGTTAGCAGAGACCCAGTACTTC
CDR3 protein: CATPKLAGLAETQYF

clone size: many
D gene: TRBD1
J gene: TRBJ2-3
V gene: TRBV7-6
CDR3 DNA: TGTGCCAGCAGCAGCACAGGGGTCCGGACAGATACGCAGTATTTT
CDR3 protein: CASSSTGVRTDTQYF

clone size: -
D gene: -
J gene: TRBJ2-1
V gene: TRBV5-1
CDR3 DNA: TGCGCCAGCAGCTTGATGGGGGCTGAGCAGTTCTTC
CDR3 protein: CASSLMGAEQFF

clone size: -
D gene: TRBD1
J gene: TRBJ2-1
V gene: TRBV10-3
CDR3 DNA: TGTGCCATCAGTGGCCGGGACAGGGTCCCACCGGTGTACAATGAGCAGTTCTTC
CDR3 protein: CAISGRDRVPPVYNEQFF

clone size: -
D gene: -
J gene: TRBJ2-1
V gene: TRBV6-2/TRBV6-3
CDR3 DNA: TGTGCCAGCACCGGGGACCTGCGCTCAGGGCAGTTCTTC
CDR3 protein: CASTGDLRSGQFF

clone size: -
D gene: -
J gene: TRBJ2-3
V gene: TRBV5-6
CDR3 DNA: TGTGCCAGCAGCTTTGGAAGGAGCACAGATACGCAGTATTTT
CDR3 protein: CASSFGRSTDTQYF

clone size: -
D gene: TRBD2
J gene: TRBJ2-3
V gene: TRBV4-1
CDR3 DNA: TGCGCCAGCAGCCAAGGGGTGTATGGAGGGTCGGGGACTAGCGGGATTTTT
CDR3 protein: CASSQGVYGGSGTSGIF

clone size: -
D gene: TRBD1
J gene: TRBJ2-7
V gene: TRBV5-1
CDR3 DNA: TGCGCCAGCAGCTTCCGGACAGGGGGCTACGAGCAGTACTTC
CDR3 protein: CASSFRTGGYEQYF

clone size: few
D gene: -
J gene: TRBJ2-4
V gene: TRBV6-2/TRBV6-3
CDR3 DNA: TGTGCCAGCAGTTCCACGGCGTCGGCCAAAAACATTCAGTACTTC
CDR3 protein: CASSSTASAKNIQYF

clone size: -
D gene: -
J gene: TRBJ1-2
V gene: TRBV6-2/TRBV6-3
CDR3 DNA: TGTGCCAGCAGTTACTCGGCGGACCCCCGTTTTGGCTACACCTTC
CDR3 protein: CASSYSADPRFGYTF

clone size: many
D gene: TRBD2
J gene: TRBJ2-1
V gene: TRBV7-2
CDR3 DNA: TGTGCCAGCAGCTTAGCAGGACTAGCCGTCATTGAGCAGTTCTTC
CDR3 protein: CASSLAGLAVIEQFF

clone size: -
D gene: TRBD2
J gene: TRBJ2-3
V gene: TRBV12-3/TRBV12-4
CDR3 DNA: TGTGCCAGCAGTTTTGTTATTCCCAGCGGGAGGAGCACAGATACGCAGTATTTT
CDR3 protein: CASSFVIPSGRSTDTQYF

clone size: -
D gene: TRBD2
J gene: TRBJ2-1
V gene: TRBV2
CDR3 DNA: TGTGCCAGCAAGGGACTAGCGGGGGGTTGGAGCTCCTACAATGAGCAGTTCTTC
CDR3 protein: CASKGLAGGWSSYNEQFF